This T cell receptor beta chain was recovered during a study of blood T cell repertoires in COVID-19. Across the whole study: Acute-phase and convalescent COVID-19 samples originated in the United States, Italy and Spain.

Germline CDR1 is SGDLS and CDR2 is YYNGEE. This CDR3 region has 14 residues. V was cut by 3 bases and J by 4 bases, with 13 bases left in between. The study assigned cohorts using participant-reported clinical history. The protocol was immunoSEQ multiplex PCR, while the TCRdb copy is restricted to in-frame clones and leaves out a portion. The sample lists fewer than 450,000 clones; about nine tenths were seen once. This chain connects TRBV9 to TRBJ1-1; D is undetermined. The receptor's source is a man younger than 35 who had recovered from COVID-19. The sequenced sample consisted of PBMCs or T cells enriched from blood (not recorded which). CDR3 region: CASSGLLSVTEAFF. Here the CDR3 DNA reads TGTGCCAGCAGCGGCCTCCTCTCAGTCACTGAAGCTTTCTTT.